This paragraph reports one T cell receptor beta chain. The antigen it binds to is not known. A read error may produce the germline difference seen at one junction end. The entry originates in a study of post-analysis software for immune sequencing data (dated by TCRdb to between 2015 and 2017). Describing the broader study: Disease courses on record covered relapsing-remitting, secondary progressive and progressive-relapsing multiple sclerosis, though some patients had no subtype annotation. The patient repertoires were compared against some twelve previously published healthy control repertoires obtained from donors aged about 6 to 28 years. A subset of samples was prepared in parallel using single-end sample barcoding, then pooled and co-amplified after Illumina adapter ligation.

Based on the germline V gene (reference sequence), the CDR1 and CDR2 sequences are SSHAT and FNYEAQ. The CDR3 measures 14 amino acids from cysteine to phenylalanine. Solely the CDR3 DNA is kept, with 42 bases framed from the first base. The protocol used for the library was PCR. The sequencing machine was an Illumina HiSeq 2500. Unique molecular identifiers were incorporated into TCR beta cDNA libraries to reduce PCR and sequencing biases. Per 1 to 10 million input T cells, some 500,000 cDNA molecules were obtained, such that each molecule approximated one T cell. The patient libraries were prepared and sequenced using the same protocol as the earlier healthy control dataset. Within a given batch, samples were prepared together, multiplexed and sequenced on the same HiSeq lane. In the paper's pipeline: MIGEC was used to process the raw barcoded reads, and molecular identifier groups with only a single read were discarded before consensus assembly and CDR3 extraction. VDJtools was used for post-analysis of the clonotype tables, and diversity was normalized by down-sampling every dataset to the size of the smallest sample. In repertoire overlap clustering, CDR3 amino acid sequences, but not nucleotide sequences, were matched to correct batch-related cross-sample contamination. TCRdb reanalyzed the raw reads on its own, using fastp at Q25 for trimming and MiXCR for clone calling, and kept in-frame beta chains. Each entry is one CDR3 protein sequence, shown with its most common DNA and genes. TCRdb assigned the V and J calls; the authors' analysis was not used. For this sample the table gives approximately 350,000 distinct CDR3 sequences, of which around 33% were detected only once. 13% of the sample belongs to the ten largest clones.

The study at large found these results: Compared with controls, multiple sclerosis patients had significantly lower normalized Chao1 diversity, a finding suggesting substantial peripheral T-cell clonal expansion. Direct clustering with F measure showed strong co-clustering of samples prepared in the same batch, prompting a batch-effect correction. Significantly higher frequencies in patients than in controls were found for several TRBV segments, including TRBV5-6, TRBV5-1 and TRBV20-1. The multiple sclerosis patient group was slightly younger than the control group.

To demonstrate the VDJtools post-analysis software, the study profiled TCR beta repertoires from the peripheral blood of 13 young patients with multiple sclerosis. Multiple sclerosis patients were children and adolescents aged about 6 to 15 years. Sequenced sample: blood. Recombination connected TRBV7-7 to TRBJ2-5; TRBD1 might be the D gene, on 5 matching bases. The sequence derives from a girl under 18 with multiple sclerosis. CDR3 reads: CASSFGPGPETQYF. At the DNA level, the sequence is TGTGCTAGCAGCTTCGGCCCAGGGCCAGAGACCCAGTACTTC.